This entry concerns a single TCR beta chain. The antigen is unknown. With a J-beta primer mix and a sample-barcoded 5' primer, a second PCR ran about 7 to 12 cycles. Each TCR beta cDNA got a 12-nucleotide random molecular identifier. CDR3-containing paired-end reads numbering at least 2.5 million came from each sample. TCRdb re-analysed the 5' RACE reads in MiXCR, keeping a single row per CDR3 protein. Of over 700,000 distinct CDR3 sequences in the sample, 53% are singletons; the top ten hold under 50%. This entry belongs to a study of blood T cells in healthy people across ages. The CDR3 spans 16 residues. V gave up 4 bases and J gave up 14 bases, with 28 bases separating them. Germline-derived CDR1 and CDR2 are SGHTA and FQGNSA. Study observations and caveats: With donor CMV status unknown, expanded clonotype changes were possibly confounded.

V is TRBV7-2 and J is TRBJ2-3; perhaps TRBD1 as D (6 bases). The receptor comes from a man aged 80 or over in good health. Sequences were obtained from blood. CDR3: CASSSSRGHEHRYAYF. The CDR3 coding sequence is TGTGCCAGCAGCTCCAGTAGGGGACACGAGCACAGATACGCGTATTTT.